Ten or more counts support the clone carrying this TCR beta chain. Its antigen is undetermined. The data derive from a study of T cells in Graves' hyperthyroidism and ophthalmopathy. Background on the study: Peripheral blood samples were taken at initial diagnosis, prior to any treatment. Overall study findings and caveats: Ophthalmopathy onset followed model prediction by a median about six months.

RNA transcripts gave rise to amplified TCR beta CDR3 regions. A first-round RT-PCR of the TCR CDR3 used the HTBI primer set. One entry per CDR3 protein, called by TCRdb with MiXCR from the multiplex PCR reads. The table has a few hundred thousand distinct CDR3 sequences, 15% to 19% seen once. Lactation, pregnancy, other autoimmune disease or uncontrolled infection led to exclusion of patients. The PBMCs had their origin in 10 ml of fresh peripheral blood. This TCR was recovered from a woman aged 18-30 years with Graves' hyperthyroidism. The sample comprised blood.

The CDR3 is CASSLPSWGSYEQYF. CDR3 DNA sequence: TGTGCCAGCAGCTTACCTAGCTGGGGGTCCTACGAGCAGTACTTC. The chain recombines TRBV7-8 with TRBJ2-7; D may match TRBD1 or TRBD2 (5 bases each). Trimming cost V 2 bases and J 1 base, with 12 bases left between them. The CDR3 contains 15 residues. CDR1 SGHVS and CDR2 FQNEAQ come from the germline V gene.